Listed below are T cell receptor beta chains from one sample, sequenced in a study of response to subunit inactivated influenza vaccine. TCRdb reanalysed the RT-PCR reads using MiXCR and keeps one entry per CDR3 protein. The sample has roughly 700,000 distinct CDR3 sequences, 15% to 17% seen once; the top ten hold 11%. This specimen consisted of PBMCs from blood, obtained 11 to 12 days after vaccination. The receptors originated from a man aged 50-59 years who received an inactivated influenza vaccine. Each CDR3 is given with its conserved first and last residue. A D gene is named only where the DNA matches it firmly. Some rows have no size entry. The others give once, few or many, or a class for an expanded clone.

clone size,J gene,V gene,D gene,CDR3 DNA,CDR3 protein
NA,TRBJ1-1,TRBV10-3,TRBD1,TGTGCCATCAGTGAGGCAGGGGGCATCACTGAAGCTTTCTTT,CAISEAGGITEAFF
NA,TRBJ1-1,TRBV29-1,NA,TGCAGCGTTGAACCGTTAGTTAGACGGTACCCGGGCACTGAAGCTTTCTTT,CSVEPLVRRYPGTEAFF
few,TRBJ1-1,TRBV5-4,TRBD1,TGTGCCAGCAGTCGCACCGGGACAGGGGACGGAGCTTTCTTT,CASSRTGTGDGAFF
NA,TRBJ2-7,TRBV19,NA,TGTGCCAGTAGTCCCCGGGACTCTCTCCCGTACGAGCAGTACTTC,CASSPRDSLPYEQYF
NA,TRBJ2-1,TRBV12-3/TRBV12-4,TRBD2,TGTGCCAGCAGTCCTGAGACTAGCGGGAGAGTCTCCTACAATGAGCAGTTCTTC,CASSPETSGRVSYNEQFF
few,TRBJ2-3,TRBV11-1,TRBD2,TGTGCCAGCAGCTTAGCAGGGACTAGCCGTACTAGCACAGATACGCAGTATTTT,CASSLAGTSRTSTDTQYF
NA,TRBJ1-1,TRBV6-5,NA,TGTGCCAGCAGTTACCTCCGGCCAGGAGCGAACACTGAAGCTTTCTTT,CASSYLRPGANTEAFF
NA,TRBJ2-1,TRBV6-2/TRBV6-3,NA,TGTGCCAGCAAAGACCACGGAGAATACAATGAGCAGTTCTTC,CASKDHGEYNEQFF
NA,TRBJ1-2,TRBV9,NA,TGTGCCAGCAGCGTAGGGCAGGGACGACCCTATGGCTACACCTTC,CASSVGQGRPYGYTF
NA,TRBJ2-5,TRBV5-6,NA,TGTGCCAGCAGCTTGGGACGGGGGAAAGTTGGGAAGACCCAGTACTTC,CASSLGRGKVGKTQYF
few,TRBJ2-1,TRBV5-1,NA,TGCGCCAGCAGCTTTACAAGGGGGGGGCGATCGTACGGGAGCTCCTACAATGAGCAGTTCTTC,CASSFTRGGRSYGSSYNEQFF
once,TRBJ2-5,TRBV6-4,NA,TGTGCCAGCACACATCCGACAGGCATCCAAGAGACCCAGTACTTC,CASTHPTGIQETQYF
NA,TRBJ2-5,TRBV28,NA,TGTGCCAGCAGTAAATTGAGGGCGGTTTTGGGTCTCCTTTACTTC,CASSKLRAVLGLLYF
few,TRBJ1-1,TRBV5-1,NA,TGCGCCAGCAGCTCCAGTGCAATGAACACTGAAGCTTTCTTT,CASSSSAMNTEAFF
few,TRBJ1-1,TRBV7-9,NA,TGTGCCAGCAGCTTAAACGAAGGCGGAATCGCTGAAGCTTTCTTT,CASSLNEGGIAEAFF
few,TRBJ2-2,TRBV7-9,NA,TGTGCCAGCAGCTTAAGAGGGGCCGCCGGGGAGCTGTTTTTT,CASSLRGAAGELFF
NA,TRBJ2-2,TRBV4-3,TRBD1,TGCGCCAGCAGCCATGGACAGGGTTGGACCGGGGAGCTGTTTTTT,CASSHGQGWTGELFF
many,TRBJ2-1,TRBV29-1,TRBD2,TGCAGCGCCGAAGCGGGGGGAATCTACAATGAGCAGTTCTTC,CSAEAGGIYNEQFF
NA,TRBJ2-7,TRBV9,TRBD2,TGTGCCAGCAGCGCGGGGACTAGATTTGACGAGCAGTACTTC,CASSAGTRFDEQYF
few,TRBJ2-2,TRBV9,NA,TGTGCCAGCAGCGCTGGGGGTACCGGGGAGCTGTTTTTT,CASSAGGTGELFF
NA,TRBJ2-1,TRBV7-2,NA,TGTGCCAGCAGCTTCAGCCACAATGAGCAGTTCTTC,CASSFSHNEQFF
few,TRBJ1-1,TRBV6-1,NA,TGTGCCAGCACCCCGCCCGGGGGGCGGACTGAAGCTTTCTTT,CASTPPGGRTEAFF
once,TRBJ1-6,TRBV27,NA,TGTGCCAGCAGTTTAAGGGCAGGGAGTTCACCCCTCCACTTT,CASSLRAGSSPLHF
NA,TRBJ2-1,TRBV24-1,TRBD2,TGTGCCACCAGTGACCCCGGGCTAGCGGCCTACAATGAGCAGTTCTTC,CATSDPGLAAYNEQFF